Sequencing of this TCR beta chain was carried out in a study of CD8+ T cells in alopecia areata (dated by TCRdb to 2017 to 2018). Context from the whole study: Treated patients were enrolled in an open-label pilot trial of oral tofacitinib, 5 to 10 mg twice daily, for moderate-to-severe alopecia areata. Patients stayed on tofacitinib for 6 to 18 months and then had 6 months of follow-up off drug so that delayed response and recurrence could be assessed. The SALT score, which quantifies the percentage of affected scalp surface area, was used to measure disease severity in treated patients. High-throughput TCRbeta sequencing was used to examine T cell clonal expansion in alopecia areata in both the C3H/HeJ mouse model and human patients. In humans, TCRbeta sequencing was performed on scalp tissue and on sorted CD4+ and CD8+ peripheral blood T cells from healthy controls and from patients with patchy or totalis/universalis alopecia areata. Tofacitinib-treated patients had biopsies at baseline and at 4 and 24 weeks of treatment, with a later scalp biopsy in several patients. Clonality in the scalp was compared among normal scalp (n=4), patchy alopecia areata scalp (n=8), and alopecia totalis/universalis scalp (n=8). RNA was extracted with the PAXgene miRNA kit for fixed scalp, the miRNeasy kit for PBMCs, and the RNeasy kit for mouse skin. Amplification of TCRbeta CDR3 regions was done by immunoSEQ multiplex PCR using 35 Vbeta forward primers and 13 Jbeta reverse primers.

Turning to this clone: Its specific antigen is unknown. No clone much larger than this one lies a single base away; base qualities are absent.

What the research found in general, with its limitations: During tofacitinib treatment, many expanded lesional clones stuck around in both scalp and blood, and this persistence may partly explain why relapse happens after treatment is stopped. Tofacitinib significantly lowered scalp clonality and the number of expanded CD8+ clones among the top 100 scalp clones. Compared with normal scalp, lesional scalp had higher clonality and more expanded CD8+ clones, particularly in alopecia totalis/universalis, a pattern that suggests antigenic drive. Compared with mice, TCR sequences shared between patients were less clear, possibly partly because of HLA diversity across the patient population. Because the treated cohort was small and had just a single nonresponder, larger studies are needed to establish links between baseline CD8+ expansion and response. Resident alphabeta T cells in normal human skin are also sequenced, complicating scalp TCR repertoire analysis, unlike mouse skin dominated by gammadelta T cells.

Library generation was performed with the immunoSEQ multiplex PCR assay. To provide template for TCR sequencing, every sample had RNA extracted and reverse transcribed into cDNA. First-strand cDNA was synthesized using SuperScript III with a 2:1 mix of oligo-dT and random hexamers. A synthetic immune receptor repertoire was used to assess amplification bias, and residual bias was removed computationally. From the authors' description of their analysis: Raw reads were preprocessed to remove errors, and CDR3 was defined according to IMGT conventions as the region from the conserved cysteine to phenylalanine. Clonality was calculated as 1 minus Shannon entropy normalized by log2 of the number of productive unique TCRs. Scalp TCRbeta sequences were cross-referenced with sorted blood CD4 and CD8 repertoires so that the CD4 or CD8 identity of scalp clones could be inferred. Drawn from immuneACCESS, this table holds only the in-frame rearrangements with V and J called that TCRdb kept. Clones are partly lost; checked studies trace under half to an unresolved V gene and leave the rest unexplained. V and J calls and clone size are those listed in that table; D and trimming were worked out from the DNA. This sample comprises nearly 110,000 clones, roughly 89% of them detected only once. The ten most abundant clones make up 24% of the sample.

Interpreted using the paper, the time point label stands for: around 22 weeks on oral tofacitinib. The treatment or condition tag for this specimen amounts to: oral pan-JAK inhibitor, 5-10 mg twice daily. From alopecia areata patients, peripheral blood was collected along with lesional scalp punch biopsies. PBMCs were isolated by density centrifugation and stained for CD3, CD4 and CD8, after which CD4+ and CD8+ T cells were sorted on a FACSAria. The clonotype was recovered from a human donor with alopecia areata. Sequencing was performed on CD8+ T cells sorted from blood, taken at week 24, from a patient treated with tofacitinib.

The nucleotide sequence is TGCGCCAGCAGCTTGCCCCCAGGAACCGGGACAGAGACCTACGAGCAGTACTTC. It codes for CASSLPPGTGTETYEQYF. The rearranged chain carries TRBV5-1 and TRBJ2-7; 7 central bases correspond to TRBD1. CDR1 is given as SGHRS and CDR2 as YFSETQ, both from the germline V gene. Relative to germline, V is missing 1 base and J is missing 2 bases, with 15 bases of the junction outside any gene match. The CDR3, from cysteine to phenylalanine, totals 18 residues. Of all the DNA, just the CDR3 is kept, 54 bases in frame from base 1.